The 29 T cell receptor beta chains reported below all come from one sample, sequenced in a study of T cell clonality in common variable immunodeficiency. Here immunoSEQ multiplex PCR was the method, and the copy in TCRdb shows in-frame clones only, minus some. The sample is made up of about 52,000 clones, none counted only once. Sequenced input: peripheral blood mononuclear cells. The receptors derive from a person aged 18-69 years in good health.

Ten or more counts support this clone. The sequence runs out 3 residues before the end of the CDR3; the remainder is reconstructed from the germline J gene. This sequence joins TRBV20-1 and TRBJ1-5; possible D gene TRBD1, 5 bases. With 3 bases removed from V and 1 base from J, the gap between germline ends came to 10 bases. The CDR3 is 14 amino acids. The germline V gene has CDR1 DFQATT and CDR2 SNEGSKA (reference sequence). CDR3 region: CSASYPGSNQPQHF. The sequenced part of the CDR3 DNA is TGCAGTGCTAGTTATCCAGGGAGCAATCAGCCC.

This clone was seen ten or more times. The read ends 3 residues before the CDR3 terminus; that terminus is restored from the germline J gene. The gene calls are TRBV7-2 and TRBJ2-7; D is possibly TRBD1 (6 bases). The length of the CDR3 is 15 residues. CDR1 and CDR2 from the germline V gene are SGHTA and FQGNSA. The ends were cut back, 7 bases at V and 3 bases at J, with 19 bases in the middle. CDR3 sequence reads: CASNPEQGRLYEQYF. CDR3 DNA (partial): TGTGCCAGCAACCCGGAACAGGGTCGACTCTACGAG.

Ten or more counts support this clone. Read data end 3 residues before the CDR3 end; the end is taken from the germline J gene. The chain links TRBV12-3 or TRBV12-4 to TRBJ2-1, with a possible D match to TRBD1 (6 bases). This CDR3 contains 15 residues. Trimming pared 4 bases from V and 7 bases from J, leaving 17 bases between. The CDR3: CASSSRTASGNEQFF. CDR3 bases read: TGTGCCAGCAGTTCCCGGACAGCTTCTGGAAATGAG.

This clone occurred many times. With the read ending 3 residues before the CDR3 end, the germline J gene is used to fill in that end. The chain combines TRBV7-2 with TRBJ2-7; 10 positions agree with TRBD2. The CDR3 loop spans 15 amino acids. The V and J ends lost 4 bases and 3 bases, in that order; junction bases with no gene match: 6. Per germline, CDR1 SGHTA and CDR2 FQGNSA. The sequenced CDR3 bases are TGTGCCAGCAGCTCTGGACTAGCGGATGACTACGAG. This codes for CASSSGLADDYE. The whole CDR3 sequence is CASSSGLADDYEQYF. Supplemented by reference TRBV7-2 and TRBJ2-7, the full variable domain reads GAGVSQSPSNKVTEKGKDVELRCDPISGHTALYWYRQSLGQGLEFLIYFQGNSAPDKSGLPSDRFSAERTGGSVSTLTIQRTQQEDSAVYLCASSSGLADDYEQYFGPGTRLTVT.

This clone was picked up many times. Read coverage stops 3 residues before the CDR3 terminus; the germline J gene supplies the remainder. The V call is TRBV30, the J call TRBJ2-5, with 12 bases lining up with TRBD2. The CDR3 is made up of 15 amino acids. CDR1 is GTSNPN and CDR2 is SVGIG in the germline V gene (reference sequence). V shed 3 bases and J 3 bases; nucleotides not matched to a gene: 5. Incomplete CDR3 DNA: TGTGCCTGGAGCGGACTAGCGGGAACAAAAGAGACC. It translates to CAWSGLAGTKET. The entire CDR3 protein is CAWSGLAGTKETQYF.

In its sample, this clone was seen many times. The CDR3 extends 3 residues past the end of the read, so its final part is completed from the germline J gene. The chain has TRBV5-4 and TRBJ1-2; D not resolved. The germline V gene encodes CDR1 SGHNT and CDR2 YYREEE (reference sequence). This CDR3 comprises 14 residues. V lost 6 bases and J lost 4, with 16 bases in between. This chain's CDR3 is CASTVGPSSYGYTF. The CDR3 bases that were read are TGTGCCAGCACTGTGGGCCCCTCCTCCTATGGC.

This clone was observed many times. The read terminates 3 residues ahead of where the CDR3 ends, so the germline J gene completes it. The chain links TRBV2 to TRBJ2-5; 11 bases match TRBD2. V lost 1 base to trimming and J lost 2 bases; unmatched junction nucleotides: 9. There are 18 residues in the CDR3. Germline loops: CDR1 SNHLY, CDR2 FYNNEI. This CDR3 reads CASSEGGLAGGIQETQYF. The part of the CDR3 DNA that was read is TGTGCCAGCAGTGAAGGGGGGCTAGCGGGAGGCATACAAGAGACC.

This clone was recorded many times. The read falls 3 residues short of the CDR3 end, and the missing part is taken from the germline J gene. The V and J genes are TRBV6-4 and TRBJ2-3; TRBD1 aligns across 11 bases. This CDR3 comprises 14 residues. J gave up 4 bases and V 3 bases, and 0 bases lay outside the gene matches. In germline, CDR1 is MRHNA, CDR2 SNTAGT. The CDR3 here is CASSEGQGADTQYF. The CDR3 DNA, read in part, is TGTGCCAGCAGTGAGGGACAGGGGGCAGATACG.

In this sample, this clone turned up many times. The read finishes 3 residues shy of the CDR3 end, and the germline J gene is used to complete it. The genes are TRBV4-1 and TRBJ2-5; 8 bases are shared with TRBD2. Trimming at V came to 1 base and at J to 5 bases, leaving 6 bases not matched to a gene. CDR1 MGHRA and CDR2 YSYEKL come from the germline V gene. This CDR3 has 15 residues. The CDR3 is CASSQAGLVLETQYF. The sequenced CDR3 bases are TGCGCCAGCAGCCAAGCGGGACTAGTATTGGAGACC.

The table lists this clone with many counts. The read comes to an end 3 residues before the CDR3 does, leaving the germline J gene to fill in the end. The rearrangement joins TRBV6-1 to TRBJ2-1, with TRBD2 identical over 11 bases. Unmatched junction bases numbered 2, after V lost 0 bases and J lost 4 bases. The CDR3 runs 16 residues. Germline V gene sequence: CDR1 MNHNS, CDR2 SASEGT. CDR3 sequence reads: CASSEAPSGRYNEQFF. The CDR3 DNA, read in part, is TGTGCCAGCAGTGAAGCGCCTAGCGGGAGGTACAATGAG.

This clone was seen ten or more times. The read falls 3 residues short of the CDR3 end, and the missing part is taken from the germline J gene. V and J are TRBV7-2 and TRBJ2-7; 8 nucleotides agree with TRBD1. Germline V gives CDR1 SGHTA, CDR2 FQGNSA. J gave up 3 bases and V 6 bases, and 4 bases lay outside the gene matches. The CDR3 runs to 13 residues. The CDR3 bases that were read are TGTGCCAGCAGTTACACAGGGGGCTACGAG. This translates into CASSYTGGYE. The entire CDR3 sequence reads CASSYTGGYEQYF.

This clone was seen only a few times. The read terminates 3 residues ahead of where the CDR3 ends, so the germline J gene completes it. The chain has TRBV11-3 and TRBJ1-1; D not certain. Germline CDR1 SGHNT, CDR2 YENEEA. V lost 0 bases and J lost 4, with 9 bases in between. This CDR3 region has 14 residues. CDR3 DNA (partial): TGTGCCAGCAGCTTAGAGGGCGAGAGCACTGAA. Its translation: CASSLEGESTE. The whole CDR3 reads CASSLEGESTEAFF. The whole variable domain, remainder taken from reference TRBV11-3 and TRBJ1-1, is EAGVVQSPRYKIIEKKQPVAFWCNPISGHNTLYWYLQNLGQGPELLIRYENEEAVDDSQLPKDRFSAERLKGVDSTLKIQPAELGDSAVYLCASSLEGESTEAFFGQGTRLTVV.

This clone was found many times. The read halts 3 residues ahead of the CDR3 end, with the missing end drawn from the germline J gene. The chain recombines TRBV7-6 with TRBJ2-3; D may be TRBD2 (6 bases). The CDR3 runs 13 residues. CDR1 and CDR2 (germline): SGHVS, FNYEAQ. Trimming removed 5 bases at V and 5 bases at J, with 11 bases between. The CDR3 sequence is CASSQAGIDTQYF. Partial CDR3 DNA: TGTGCCAGCAGCCAAGCGGGTATAGATACG.

About this clone itself: The CDR3 extends 3 residues past the end of the read, so its final part is completed from the germline J gene. J is TRBJ2-5 and V is TRBV5-1; unclear D gene. Deletions cut 1 base from V and 5 bases from J, with 12 bases between. The germline gives CDR1 SGHRS, CDR2 YFSETQ. This CDR3 spans 14 amino acids. CDR3 bases read: TGCGCCAGCAGCTTGTACGGTCGCCGGGAGACC. This sequence encodes CASSLYGRRET. The full CDR3 protein reads CASSLYGRRETQYF.

This clone was observed many times. The sequence runs out 3 residues before the end of the CDR3; the remainder is reconstructed from the germline J gene. V usage is TRBV5-1 and J usage is TRBJ1-4; no clear D. The germline V gene encodes CDR1 SGHRS and CDR2 YFSETQ. The germline V and J ends were trimmed by 1 base and 8 bases, with 9 bases remaining between them. This CDR3 has 13 amino acids. The CDR3 protein is CASSLFSGEKLFF. The CDR3 DNA, read in part, is TGCGCCAGCAGCTTGTTTTCGGGGGAAAAA.

The sample holds many counts of this clone. Read data end 3 residues before the CDR3 end; the end is taken from the germline J gene. The chain recombines TRBV19 with TRBJ1-1; possible D gene TRBD1, 6 bases. V lost 7 bases and J lost 4, with 16 bases in between. The CDR3 is 14 amino acids. Germline loops: CDR1 LNHDA, CDR2 SQIVND (reference sequence). The sequenced CDR3 bases are TGTGCCAGTACTTACCGGGACACCCTCACTGAA. Translated, it gives CASTYRDTLTE. In full, the CDR3 reads CASTYRDTLTEAFF. Complete variable domain (other parts from reference TRBV19 and TRBJ1-1): DGGITQSPKYLFRKEGQNVTLSCEQNLNHDAMYWYRQDPGQGLRLIYYSQIVNDFQKGDIAEGYSVSREKKESFPLTVTSAQKNPTAFYLCASTYRDTLTEAFFGQGTRLTVV.

There are many counts of this clone. Read coverage stops 3 residues before the CDR3 terminus; the germline J gene supplies the remainder. The V and J genes are TRBV27 and TRBJ2-3; 9 nucleotides agree with TRBD1. V trimming: 7 bases; J trimming: 5 bases; junction bases outside the gene matches: 10. This CDR3 region has 15 residues. From germline, CDR1 is MNHEY and CDR2 SMNVEV (reference sequence). Partial CDR3 DNA: TGTGCCAGCACATCAGGACAGGGGAGGCGAGATACG. Translated, it gives CASTSGQGRRDT. The full CDR3 protein is CASTSGQGRRDTQYF.

At least ten counts were recorded for this clone. This CDR3 is CASVPRIDTNYGYTF. CDR3 bases read: TGTGCCAGTGTTCCCCGGATCGACACGAACTATGGC. The V call is TRBV19, the J call TRBJ1-2; no clear D gene. The read finishes 3 residues shy of the CDR3 end, and the germline J gene is used to complete it. This CDR3 has 15 residues. Trimming removed 8 bases at V and 2 bases at J, with 18 bases between. CDR1 and CDR2 from the germline V gene are LNHDA and SQIVND (reference sequence). Variable domain in full (rest from reference TRBV19 and TRBJ1-2): DGGITQSPKYLFRKEGQNVTLSCEQNLNHDAMYWYRQDPGQGLRLIYYSQIVNDFQKGDIAEGYSVSREKKESFPLTVTSAQKNPTAFYLCASVPRIDTNYGYTFGSGTRLTVV.

This clone showed up many times. The read comes to an end 3 residues before the CDR3 does, leaving the germline J gene to fill in the end. This rearrangement joins TRBV11-3 to TRBJ2-1; TRBD2 agrees at 7 bases. CDR1 and CDR2 from the germline V gene are SGHNT and YENEEA. The CDR3 extends over 14 amino acids. V dropped 5 bases and J dropped 7; count of bases not matched to a gene: 8. CDR3 DNA (partial): TGTGCCAGCAGCGGAGGCGGGAGTGAAAATGAG. This codes for CASSGGGSENE. The full CDR3 protein reads CASSGGGSENEQFF.

This clone was recorded at least ten times. The read comes to an end 3 residues before the CDR3 does, leaving the germline J gene to fill in the end. The chain uses TRBV5-1 and TRBJ1-1, with 10 bases matching TRBD1. Germline CDR1 reads SGHRS; CDR2 reads YFSETQ. This CDR3 is built from 14 residues. The CDR3 sequence: CASRAGQGFKEAFF. CDR3 bases read: TGCGCCAGCAGGGCGGGACAGGGGTTTAAGGAA.

This clone was seen repeatedly, ten times or more. The CDR3 end is not reached by the read, which stops 3 residues before it; the germline J gene fills it in. This rearrangement joins TRBV5-4 to TRBJ2-7; 8 nucleotides agree with TRBD2. The CDR3 contains 15 residues. Per the germline V gene, CDR1 is SGHNT and CDR2 is YYREEE (reference sequence). With 4 bases clipped from V and 4 bases from J, the junction kept 10 bases outside the gene matches. CDR3 DNA, as far as it was read: TGTGCCAGCAGCGCGTCTTTAGCGGGACAATACGAG. This codes for CASSASLAGQYE. The entire CDR3 protein is CASSASLAGQYEQYF.

This clone was recorded a few times. The CDR3 extends 3 residues past the end of the read, so its final part is completed from the germline J gene. This chain connects TRBV2 to TRBJ1-5, with TRBD1 identical over 9 bases. This CDR3 is built from 18 residues. Germline V gene lookup returns CDR1 SNHLY and CDR2 FYNNEI. V gave up 3 bases and J gave up 3 bases; unmatched junction bases: 12. The DNA read from the CDR3 is TGTGCCAGCAGTGAGTTTCGACAGGGGGGACTAATCAATCAGCCC. As protein: CASSEFRQGGLINQP. From start to end, the CDR3 is CASSEFRQGGLINQPQHF.

This clone was counted a few times. With the read ending 3 residues before the CDR3 end, the germline J gene is used to fill in that end. This chain connects TRBV7-7 to TRBJ2-3, with 10 bases aligning to TRBD1. CDR1 and CDR2 from the germline V gene are SSHAT and FNYEAQ (reference sequence). CDR3 length: 15 amino acids. V lost 5 bases to trimming and J lost 3 bases; unmatched junction nucleotides: 5. The CDR3 DNA, read in part, is TGTGCCAGCAGCCGCTTGGGACAGGGGACAGATACG. This codes for CASSRLGQGTDT. The entire CDR3 protein reads CASSRLGQGTDTQYF.

This clone was seen ten or more times. With the read ending 3 residues before the CDR3 end, the germline J gene is used to fill in that end. The chain recombines TRBV5-4 with TRBJ2-3; 7 bases are shared with TRBD2. Trimming took 0 bases from V and 4 from J; bases not matched to a gene: 5. Germline V gene sequence: CDR1 SGHNT, CDR2 YYREEE (reference sequence). The CDR3 length is 15 residues. Partial CDR3 DNA: TGTGCCAGCAGCTTGGGCGGGAGTACCCCAGATACG. Amino acids: CASSLGGSTPDT. The whole CDR3 sequence is CASSLGGSTPDTQYF.

The sample holds many counts of this clone. The sequence runs out 3 residues before the end of the CDR3; the remainder is reconstructed from the germline J gene. V and J are TRBV28 and TRBJ2-1; 8 nucleotides line up with TRBD2. Germline V gives CDR1 MDHEN, CDR2 SYDVKM. This CDR3 has 14 amino acids. The junction had 5 bases not matched to a gene; V was cut back by 5 bases and J by 5 bases. The CDR3 loop reads CASSRGGVHNEQFF. The covered CDR3 bases are TGTGCCAGCAGTCGGGGGGGGGTACACAATGAG.

This clone was observed many times. Read sequence stops 3 residues before the CDR3 end, and the germline J gene provides the missing end. The sample contains more than one DNA sequence encoding this CDR3. The rearrangement links TRBV5-4 to TRBJ2-3; 7 nucleotides line up with TRBD2. The CDR3 covers 15 residues. CDR1 and CDR2 from the germline V gene are SGHNT and YYREEE (reference sequence). The V and J ends lost 0 bases and 2 bases, in that order; junction bases with no gene match: 3. Incomplete CDR3 DNA: TGTGCCAGCAGCTTGGGACTAGCAGTCACAGATACG. It encodes CASSLGLAVTDT. The CDR3 as a whole reads CASSLGLAVTDTQYF.

This clone was picked up many times. Sequencing ends 3 residues short of the CDR3 end; the germline J gene provides the rest. The rearrangement uses TRBV5-1 and TRBJ2-5; 11 positions match TRBD2. CDR3 length equals 15 residues. In germline, CDR1 is SGHRS, CDR2 YFSETQ. The trim removed 5 bases at V and 4 bases at J, leaving 7 bases unmatched. CDR3 protein: CASRGTSGTRETQYF. The sequenced CDR3 bases are TGCGCCAGCAGGGGGACTAGCGGCACTCGAGAGACC.

This clone showed up many times. The CDR3 goes on 3 residues after the read ends, and that part is filled in from the germline J gene. The chain recombines TRBV30 with TRBJ1-5; no clear D. The CDR3 runs to 13 residues. V dropped 2 bases and J dropped 2 bases, with 7 bases sitting between them. CDR1 and CDR2 (germline): GTSNPN, SVGIG (reference sequence). CDR3 residues: CAWSTGGNQPQHF. CDR3 DNA, as far as it was read: TGTGCCTGGAGTACCGGGGGCAATCAGCCC.

This clone was recorded at least ten times. The CDR3 loop is CASSFGTGSTDTQYF. The part of the CDR3 DNA that was read is TGTGCCAGCAGCTTCGGGACAGGAAGCACAGATACG. The V call is TRBV11-3, the J call TRBJ2-3, with TRBD1 matching over 8 bases. The read halts 3 residues ahead of the CDR3 end, with the missing end drawn from the germline J gene. Germline values: CDR1 SGHNT, CDR2 YENEEA. The V segment lost 3 bases and the J segment 0 bases; nucleotides outside the gene matches: 2. The CDR3 runs 15 residues.